These 17 T cell receptor beta chains share one sample of origin, sequenced in a study of Ad26.COV2.S vaccination and SARS-CoV-2 variants. Sequencing was performed with immunoSEQ multiplex PCR; in TCRdb, only in-frame clones are kept and a portion is missing. The repertoire holds over 450,000 clones, roughly nine tenths seen once, with 1.5% to 2% in the top ten. The treatment is: roughly 20 received Ad26.COV2.S at low or high dose, single or two shots; 5 received placebo; per-sample allocation not given. Repertoires come from day 63 after the first vaccine or placebo injection. This sample comprised peripheral blood, obtained in a trial of Ad26.COV2.S vaccine versus placebo. The receptors shown here come from a person between 18 and 65 years old who received the Ad26.COV2.S COVID-19 vaccine or a placebo.

The CDR3 reads CASSLDRTRTKPYEQYF. The CDR3, as DNA: TGTGCCAGCAGCTTAGATCGTACGCGGACAAAGCCCTACGAGCAGTACTTC. The chain couples TRBV7-9 to TRBJ2-7; perhaps TRBD1 as D (5 bases). V was cut by 1 base and J by 2 bases, with 18 bases left in between. Germline V gives CDR1 SEHNR, CDR2 FQNEAQ (reference sequence). The CDR3 contains 17 residues.

V and J are TRBV5-1 and TRBJ1-2, with D possibly TRBD1 on 6 matching bases. Germline assignment: CDR1 SGHRS and CDR2 YFSETQ. V lost 0 bases and J 5 bases, leaving 8 bases between the germline ends. The CDR3 is 13 residues long. For the CDR3, the DNA is TGCGCCAGCAGCTTGGTAGGACAGTATGGCTACACCTTC. Translation gives CASSLVGQYGYTF.

This chain uses TRBV18 with TRBJ2-1, with TRBD1 matching 8 bases. Germline V gene data show CDR1 as KGHSH and CDR2 as LQKENI. With V trimmed by 4 bases and J by 6 bases, 2 bases remained unmatched. The CDR3 length is 13 residues. The CDR3, as DNA: TGTGCCAGCTCACGACAGGGGAGCAATGAGCAGTTCTTC. Amino acids: CASSRQGSNEQFF.

CDR3 in amino acids: CASSPGTRAFF. The CDR3 nucleotides are TGTGCCAGCAGCCCCGGAACTCGGGCTTTCTTT. The rearrangement uses TRBV7-9 and TRBJ1-1, with D uncertain. The V gene lost 5 bases and the J gene lost 11 bases, with 12 bases spanning the gap. The CDR3 has 11 amino acids. The germline V gene has CDR1 SEHNR and CDR2 FQNEAQ (reference sequence).

The chain links TRBV7-2 to TRBJ2-1; 7 nucleotides align to TRBD2. CDR1 and CDR2 from the germline V gene are SGHTA and FQGNSA. This CDR3 region has 14 residues. V lost 5 bases and J lost 8; bases outside the gene matches: 9. CDR3 DNA: TGTGCCAGCAGCCCAGGACTAGGGCTAGATGAGCAGTTCTTC. Its translation: CASSPGLGLDEQFF.

The DNA of the CDR3 is TGTGCCAGCAGTTACCAGCCGGGTGAAAAACTGTTTTTT. This sequence encodes CASSYQPGEKLFF. The chain employs TRBV12-3 or TRBV12-4 and TRBJ1-4; D remains unclear. This CDR3 region has 13 residues. Trimming took off 4 bases at V and 7 bases at J, with 10 bases between the two ends.

The chain couples TRBV19 to TRBJ2-2; 7 nucleotides match TRBD2. Germline trimming cut 4 bases from V and 7 bases from J; bases unmatched to any gene: 12. Germline V gene sequence: CDR1 LNHDA, CDR2 SQIVND (reference sequence). The CDR3 has 16 residues. In DNA form, the CDR3 reads TGTGCCAGTAGTACCTATCCGGGGCAGCGGGGCGGGGAGCTGTTTTTT. It encodes CASSTYPGQRGGELFF.

This clone was picked up a small number of times. CDR3 nucleotides: TGCGCCAGCAGCCAAGAAAGGATTGCGTCCTACGAGCAGTACTTC. This codes for CASSQERIASYEQYF. The V call is TRBV4-3, the J call TRBJ2-7, with D hard to call. The CDR3 extends over 15 amino acids. Germline V CDR1 and CDR2: LGHNA, YSLEER. V lost 0 bases to trimming and J lost 1 base, with 10 bases between them.

The V call is TRBV6-2 or TRBV6-3, the J call TRBJ2-5; 9 nucleotides line up with TRBD2. Germline V gene lookup returns CDR1 MNHEY and CDR2 SVGEGT. The CDR3 covers 15 residues. The J segment lost 3 bases and the V segment lost 1 base, leaving 3 bases of the junction unmatched. The CDR3 sequence is CASSYFLAGKETQYF. The DNA of the CDR3 is TGTGCCAGCAGTTACTTTCTAGCGGGAAAAGAGACCCAGTACTTC.

The chain has TRBV28 and TRBJ2-3; D not certain. The CDR3 is 13 residues long. Germline CDR1 reads MDHEN; CDR2 reads SYDVKM. V lost 10 bases, J lost 2 bases, and 13 bases lay in between. The CDR3 here is CATNEASTDTQYF. The DNA of the CDR3 is TGTGCCACCAACGAGGCCTCCACAGATACGCAGTATTTT.

The rearrangement links TRBV30 to TRBJ1-5; D is perhaps TRBD1 (6 bases). Trimming pared 5 bases from V and 4 bases from J, leaving 9 bases between. Per the germline V gene, CDR1 is GTSNPN and CDR2 is SVGIG (reference sequence). CDR3 length: 12 amino acids. The CDR3 here is CAWGQTNQPQHF. The CDR3 DNA follows: TGTGCCTGGGGACAGACAAATCAGCCCCAGCATTTT.

The chain combines TRBV19 with TRBJ2-7, with 14 nucleotides matching TRBD2. Germline V lookup: CDR1 LNHDA, CDR2 SQIVND (reference sequence). The V and J ends lost 2 bases and 7 bases, in that order; junction bases with no gene match: 4. This CDR3 has 15 amino acids. The DNA for the CDR3 is TGTGCCAGTAGTATACGGACTAGCGGGAGGTGGGAGCAGTACTTC. Amino acids: CASSIRTSGRWEQYF.

This clone appeared a few times. V gene TRBV12-3 or TRBV12-4 combines with J gene TRBJ2-1; D may be TRBD2 (5 bases). The V end lost 5 bases, the J end lost 5 bases, and 10 bases lay between the germline ends. The CDR3 totals 13 residues. Written as DNA, the CDR3 is TGTGCCAGCAGTCGGACTCCACACAATGAGCAGTTCTTC. Residues: CASSRTPHNEQFF.

This clone was counted once. The genes are TRBV5-5 and TRBJ1-1; D is possibly TRBD1 (5 bases). CDR3 length: 13 residues. Germline CDR1 is SGHKS and CDR2 is YYEKEE (reference sequence). Deletions cut 4 bases from V and 5 bases from J, with 12 bases between. In DNA form, the CDR3 reads TGTGCCAGCAGCCCCGGTCAGGGAACTGAAGCTTTCTTT. It yields the protein CASSPGQGTEAFF. Full variable domain (missing parts from reference TRBV5-5 and TRBJ1-1): DAGVTQSPTHLIKTRGQQVTLRCSPISGHKSVSWYQQVLGQGPQFIFQYYEKEERGRGNFPDRFSARQFPNYSSELNVNALLLGDSALYLCASSPGQGTEAFFGQGTRLTVV.

The V call is TRBV6-2 or TRBV6-3, the J call TRBJ1-1; 8 bases map to TRBD1. The J segment lost 5 bases and the V segment lost 6 bases, leaving 8 bases of the junction unmatched. Germline CDR1 reads MNHEY; CDR2 reads SVGEGT. This CDR3 comprises 14 residues. The CDR3 nucleotides read TGTGCCAGCAGCCGGACAGGGAGGAATACTGAAGCTTTCTTT. This translates into CASSRTGRNTEAFF.

This clone showed up many times. Other DNA sequences in the same sample also yield this CDR3. This rearrangement joins TRBV11-3 to TRBJ2-7, with D possibly being TRBD1 (7 bases). V dropped 1 base and J dropped 0 bases, with 10 bases sitting between them. The CDR3 extends over 15 amino acids. Germline V gene lookup returns CDR1 SGHNT and CDR2 YENEEA. This CDR3 is CASSLAGGPSYEQYF. The CDR3, as DNA: TGTGCCAGCAGCTTAGCAGGGGGGCCCTCCTACGAGCAGTACTTC.

This clone was seen more than once but under ten times. The genes are TRBV2 and TRBJ1-1; tentative D call: TRBD1 (5 bases). CDR3 length: 15 amino acids. The V end lost 6 bases, the J end lost 4 bases, and 18 bases lay between the germline ends. In germline, CDR1 is SNHLY, CDR2 FYNNEI. The CDR3 nucleotides are TGTGCCAGCAGGGGGGACGGCGGACATAGCACTGAAGCTTTCTTT. Translated: CASRGDGGHSTEAFF.